This TCR beta chain was sequenced during a study of blood T cell repertoires in COVID-19. At the level of the study: T cells, B-cell-depleted T cells, or PBMCs provided the cDNA or gDNA that served as material.

Participants, about 18 to 90 years old, spanned approximately 25 US areas. Participants' own reports of clinical history determined their cohort assignment. Each recovered donor of Cohort 3 presented with two negative PCRs, clearance, or symptom resolution. The assay was immunoSEQ multiplex PCR, and TCRdb's table has in-frame clones only and misses some. The sample records fewer than 200,000 clones, around 80% being singletons. Germline V lookup: CDR1 KGHSH, CDR2 LQKENI. The CDR3 length is 15 residues. Trimming at V came to 2 bases and at J to 5 bases, leaving 4 bases not matched to a gene. This rearrangement joins TRBV18 to TRBJ2-5; 11 bases are shared with TRBD2. Sequenced input: PBMCs or T cells enriched from blood (not recorded which). The sequence was obtained from a man aged 50-59 years who had recovered from COVID-19. This CDR3 reads CASSPTSGGYETQYF. CDR3 in DNA: TGTGCCAGCTCACCAACTAGCGGGGGTTATGAGACCCAGTACTTC.